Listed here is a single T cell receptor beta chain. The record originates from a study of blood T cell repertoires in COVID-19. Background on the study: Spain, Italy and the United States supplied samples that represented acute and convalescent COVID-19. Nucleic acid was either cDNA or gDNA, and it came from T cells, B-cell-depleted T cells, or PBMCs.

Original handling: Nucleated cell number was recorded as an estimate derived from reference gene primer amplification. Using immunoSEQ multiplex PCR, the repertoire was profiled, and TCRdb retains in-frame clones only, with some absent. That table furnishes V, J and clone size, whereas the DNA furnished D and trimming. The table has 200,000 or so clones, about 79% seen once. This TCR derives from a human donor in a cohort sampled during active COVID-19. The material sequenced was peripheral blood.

The CDR3 loop is CASSLAGLAGLPYF. DNA of the CDR3: TGTGCCAGCAGCTTAGCGGGACTAGCGGGATTACCGTATTTT. The V and J genes are TRBV11-2 and TRBJ2-3, with 13 positions matching TRBD2. The CDR3 loop spans 14 amino acids. The germline CDR1 and CDR2 sequences are SGHAT and FQNNGV. V lost 1 base to trimming and J lost 14 bases; unmatched junction nucleotides: 6.